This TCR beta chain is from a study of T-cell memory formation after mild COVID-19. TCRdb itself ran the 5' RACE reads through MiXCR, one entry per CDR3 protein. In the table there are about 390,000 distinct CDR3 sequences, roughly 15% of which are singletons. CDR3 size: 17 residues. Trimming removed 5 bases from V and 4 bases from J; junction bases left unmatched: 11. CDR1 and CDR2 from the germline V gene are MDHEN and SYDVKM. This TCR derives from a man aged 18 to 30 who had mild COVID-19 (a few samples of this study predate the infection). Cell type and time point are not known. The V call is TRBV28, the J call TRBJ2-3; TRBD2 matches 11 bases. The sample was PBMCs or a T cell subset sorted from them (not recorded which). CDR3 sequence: CASSTALAGGHADTQYF. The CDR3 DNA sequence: TGTGCCAGCAGTACCGCTTTAGCGGGGGGGCACGCAGATACGCAGTATTTT.